This entry lists 14 T cell receptor beta chains sequenced from one sample in a study of CD8 T cells in Susac syndrome. Random hexamers were used to reverse transcribe about 0.5 to 1 ug of RNA. Using its own MiXCR run on the immunoSEQ multiplex PCR reads, TCRdb lists one record per CDR3 protein. In the table there are about 200,000 distinct CDR3 sequences, roughly nine tenths of which are singletons. The sample comprised CD8+ T cells from PBMCs. The receptor source for this set is a human donor with multiple sclerosis.

This chain connects TRBV29-1 to TRBJ2-3, with 8 bases matching TRBD1. The CDR3 runs to 14 residues. From germline, CDR1 is SQVTM and CDR2 ANQGSEA. The V gene end was trimmed by 6 bases and the J gene end by 2 bases; junction bases not matched to a gene: 7. The CDR3 protein is CSVTTGDFTDTQYF. CDR3 bases: TGCAGCGTAACGACAGGGGACTTCACAGATACGCAGTATTTT.

The CDR3 reads CASSHYGTSSSYNEQFF. CDR3 sequence (DNA): TGCGCCAGCAGCCACTATGGGACTTCGAGCTCCTACAATGAGCAGTTCTTC. The J gene is TRBJ2-1, the V gene TRBV4-1, with D perhaps TRBD2 (6 bases). The CDR3 has 17 amino acids. Trimming removed 3 bases from V and 0 bases from J, with 15 bases in between. CDR1 and CDR2 from the germline V gene are MGHRA and YSYEKL.

Written as DNA, the CDR3 is TGTGCCAGCAGCTTGGGGACTAGCGGGGGACTACAGAAGACCCAGTACTTC. Its protein is CASSLGTSGGLQKTQYF. The chain uses TRBV7-2 and TRBJ2-5, with 14 bases matching TRBD2. The V gene end was trimmed by 3 bases and the J gene end by 6 bases; junction bases not matched to a gene: 9. The CDR3 loop spans 17 amino acids. Germline V gives CDR1 SGHTA, CDR2 FQGNSA.

This clonotype was seen once. The chain employs TRBV7-8 and TRBJ2-5, with TRBD2 as a possible D gene (6 bases). This CDR3 is built from 14 residues. The germline V gene encodes CDR1 SGHVS and CDR2 FQNEAQ. Trimming took 3 bases from V and 5 from J, leaving 13 bases between them. CDR3 bases: TGTGCCAGCAGCTTGGGGGTCGGGAGTGAGACCCAGTACTTC. This sequence encodes CASSLGVGSETQYF.

CDR3: CASSPQGEVVNTEAFF. The CDR3, as DNA: TGTGCCAGCAGCCCACAGGGGGAAGTTGTGAACACTGAAGCTTTCTTT. The V call is TRBV7-9, the J call TRBJ1-1; TRBD1 matches 8 bases. The CDR3 totals 16 residues. V trimming: 5 bases; J trimming: 0 bases; junction bases outside the gene matches: 8. CDR1 and CDR2 from the germline V gene are SEHNR and FQNEAQ (reference sequence).

This chain joins TRBV20-1 and TRBJ2-7; TRBD2 is a possible D gene (6 bases). Germline CDR1 DFQATT, CDR2 SNEGSKA (reference sequence). With 0 bases removed from V and 2 bases from J, the gap between germline ends came to 14 bases. This CDR3 region has 15 residues. CDR3 DNA sequence: TGCAGTGCTAGAGATCTGGGACTCGCCACCTACGAGCAGTACTTC. Its protein is CSARDLGLATYEQYF.

This chain joins TRBV27 and TRBJ2-7, with D perhaps matching TRBD1 (6 bases). The CDR3 length is 16 residues. The germline V gene encodes CDR1 MNHEY and CDR2 SMNVEV (reference sequence). V lost 6 bases and J lost 3, with 21 bases in between. CDR3 nucleotide sequence: TGTGCCAGCAGACTCGACAGGAACAGAAAACTCTACGAGCAGTACTTC. Protein sequence: CASRLDRNRKLYEQYF.

J is TRBJ2-2 and V is TRBV29-1; D might be TRBD2 (7 bases). CDR1 is SQVTM and CDR2 is ANQGSEA in the germline V gene. The CDR3 spans 14 residues. Trimming cost V 4 bases and J 5 bases, with 14 bases left between them. For the CDR3, the DNA is TGCAGCGTTGCCGGGGGGCGGGGGACCGGGGAGCTGTTTTTT. Translation gives CSVAGGRGTGELFF.

This clonotype was seen a single time. The rearrangement links TRBV29-1 to TRBJ1-3, with 8 nucleotides matching TRBD1. Germline V gene lookup returns CDR1 SQVTM and CDR2 ANQGSEA. This CDR3 has 15 residues. Trimming removed 7 bases from V and 0 bases from J; junction bases left unmatched: 8. The CDR3 spells CSALTGDNSGNTIYF. The CDR3 nucleotides are TGCAGCGCCTTGACAGGGGATAACTCTGGAAACACCATATATTTT.

The gene calls are TRBV20-1 and TRBJ1-2, with 8 positions matching TRBD1. V shed 0 bases, J shed 3 bases, and the junction held 15 bases outside the gene matches. The CDR3 is 18 amino acids. The germline V gene has CDR1 DFQATT and CDR2 SNEGSKA (reference sequence). As DNA, the CDR3 is TGCAGTGCTAGAGATCGAGACTGGGGCAGGGGGCGGGACTATGGCTACACCTTC. Its protein is CSARDRDWGRGRDYGYTF.

CDR3 nucleotides: TGTGCCAGCAGTCAAGGGGACAAAATGAACAATGAGCAGTTCTTC. This encodes CASSQGDKMNNEQFF. The chain combines TRBV12-3 or TRBV12-4 with TRBJ2-1, with a possible D match to TRBD1 (6 bases). CDR3 length: 15 residues. V was trimmed by 5 bases and J by 5 bases, leaving 16 bases between them.

The chain is built from TRBV6-5 and TRBJ1-5; D is undetermined. This CDR3 has 15 amino acids. Germline V gives CDR1 MNHEY, CDR2 SVGAGI. The germline V and J ends were trimmed by 3 bases and 5 bases, with 14 bases remaining between them. CDR3 in DNA: TGTGCCAGCAGTTATGCCCCGGGTGGGCATCAGCCCCAGCATTTT. Translating gives CASSYAPGGHQPQHF.

The chain links TRBV27 to TRBJ2-7; no reliable D call. V was cut by 3 bases and J by 5 bases, with 8 bases left in between. CDR1 MNHEY and CDR2 SMNVEV come from the germline V gene (reference sequence). This CDR3 is built from 12 residues. This CDR3 is CASSFDGHEQYF. The DNA for the CDR3 is TGTGCCAGCAGTTTTGACGGGCACGAGCAGTACTTC.

The chain employs TRBV6-2 or TRBV6-3 and TRBJ1-1, with TRBD1 matching 8 bases. With V trimmed by 8 bases and J by 2 bases, 7 bases remained unmatched. The CDR3 has 14 amino acids. The germline gives CDR1 MNHEY, CDR2 SVGEGT. CDR3 nucleotide sequence: TGTGCCAGCGGAGCAGGGGGCCGTAACACTGAAGCTTTCTTT. As protein: CASGAGGRNTEAFF.